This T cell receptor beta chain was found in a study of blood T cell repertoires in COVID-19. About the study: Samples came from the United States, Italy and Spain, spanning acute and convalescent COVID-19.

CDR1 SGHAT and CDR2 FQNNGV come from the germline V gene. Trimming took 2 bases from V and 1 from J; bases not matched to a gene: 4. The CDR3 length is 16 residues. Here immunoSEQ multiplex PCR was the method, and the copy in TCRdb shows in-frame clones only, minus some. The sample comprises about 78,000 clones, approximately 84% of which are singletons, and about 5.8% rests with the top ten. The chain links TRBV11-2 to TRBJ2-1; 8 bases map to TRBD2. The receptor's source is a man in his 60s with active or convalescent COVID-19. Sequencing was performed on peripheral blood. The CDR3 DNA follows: TGTGCCAGCAGCTTATTGGCGGGGGGTTCCTACAATGAGCAGTTCTTC. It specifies CASSLLAGGSYNEQFF.